These 22 T cell receptor beta chains were all obtained from the same sample, sequenced in a study of cytomegalovirus exposure and HLA in healthy donors (dated by TCRdb to about 2017). The method behind the library was the immunoSEQ multiplex PCR assay. A mixture of 60 forward primers for TCR Vbeta segments and 13 reverse primers for TCR Jbeta segments was used in the multiplex PCR. In its TCRdb copy, this immuneACCESS table keeps in-frame sequences only and misses some clones. Where compared with another copy, unresolved V genes explain less than half of these, and the others have no known cause. The sample's table lists a count of 70,000 or so clones. Clones ranked in the top ten supply about 0.83% of the sample. The sequencing sample was made of PBMCs. These receptors were obtained from a boy aged 5-17 years in good health and CMV-seronegative.

This rearrangement joins TRBV19 to TRBJ2-7; 9 bases are shared with TRBD2. The ends lost 5 bases at V and 2 bases at J; junction bases unmatched: 10. The germline gives CDR1 LNHDA, CDR2 SQIVND (reference sequence). This CDR3 region has 16 residues. In DNA, the CDR3 is TGTGCCAGTAGTGTCCGGGTTAGCGGGGGTCCCTACGAGCAGTACTTC. It codes for CASSVRVSGGPYEQYF.

The chain couples TRBV4-3 to TRBJ2-7, with 8 positions matching TRBD1. Germline values: CDR1 LGHNA, CDR2 YSLEER. Losses at the gene ends were 0 bases for V and 1 base for J; bases not matched to a gene: 20. This CDR3 is 21 amino acids long. DNA of the CDR3: TGCGCCAGCAGCCAAGAGAATTTCCCTTATTCCCCAGGGGGCGCATCCTACGAGCAGTACTTC. Its translation is CASSQENFPYSPGGASYEQYF.

The rearrangement links TRBV5-1 to TRBJ2-5; 9 nucleotides agree with TRBD2. Trimming at V came to 1 base and at J to 5 bases, leaving 12 bases not matched to a gene. Germline V CDR1 and CDR2: SGHRS, YFSETQ. CDR3 length equals 17 residues. DNA for the CDR3: TGCGCCAGCAGCTTGCCCAGCGGGGGGTCCCAGGGGGAGACCCAGTACTTC. Its translation is CASSLPSGGSQGETQYF.

CDR3 coding DNA: TGTGCCAGCAGCTTAACGGGAGGCGGAACTTGGGAGCAGTTCTTC. Its translation is CASSLTGGGTWEQFF. This rearrangement joins TRBV7-3 to TRBJ2-1; D might be TRBD2 (6 bases). V lost 0 bases and J 10 bases, leaving 16 bases between the germline ends. Germline CDR1 is SGHTA and CDR2 is FQGTGA. The CDR3 is made up of 15 amino acids.

This rearrangement joins TRBV15 to TRBJ1-5; possible D gene TRBD1, 5 bases. Germline CDR1 is LNHNV and CDR2 is YYDKDF (reference sequence). The CDR3 loop spans 22 amino acids. V was shortened by 0 bases and J by 0 bases, with 27 bases between the two germline ends. CDR3 DNA sequence: TGTGCCACCAGCAGAGATTGGGCAGGCGTCACAGGTCTCCTATATAGCAATCAGCCCCAGCATTTT. Amino acids: CATSRDWAGVTGLLYSNQPQHF. The variable domain in full, with the rest retrieved from reference TRBV15 and TRBJ1-5, is DAMVIQNPRYQVTQFGKPVTLSCSQTLNHNVMYWYQQKSSQAPKLLFHYYDKDFNNEADTPDNFQSRRPNTSFCFLDIRSPGLGDTAMYLCATSRDWAGVTGLLYSNQPQHFGDGTRLSIL.

The chain combines TRBV5-1 with TRBJ2-5, with 7 bases that match TRBD1. The CDR3 length is 14 residues. The germline V gene has CDR1 SGHRS and CDR2 YFSETQ. Trimming removed 4 bases from V and 7 bases from J; junction bases left unmatched: 10. CDR3: CASSGYRGFGTQYF. CDR3 nucleotide sequence: TGCGCCAGCAGCGGATACAGGGGATTTGGGACCCAGTACTTC.

The J gene is TRBJ1-2, the V gene TRBV5-1; D is possibly TRBD1 (6 bases). Germline CDR1 SGHRS, CDR2 YFSETQ. This CDR3 comprises 16 residues. V gave up 3 bases and J gave up 8 bases, with 23 bases separating them. DNA of the CDR3: TGCGCCAGCAGCTCCAACTACGGACAGCCCCAACTGGGCTACACCTTC. It encodes CASSSNYGQPQLGYTF.

This chain joins TRBV2 and TRBJ2-2; D is possibly TRBD1 (6 bases). The CDR3 covers 13 residues. V was cut by 4 bases and J by 5 bases, with 8 bases left in between. Germline lookup yields CDR1 SNHLY and CDR2 FYNNEI. Here the CDR3 reads CASSVRGTGELFF. The CDR3 DNA sequence: TGTGCCAGCAGTGTGAGGGGGACCGGGGAGCTGTTTTTT.

This chain uses TRBV7-2 with TRBJ2-2, with TRBD2 matching 7 bases. Losses at the gene ends were 3 bases for V and 0 bases for J; bases not matched to a gene: 7. CDR1 is SGHTA and CDR2 is FQGNSA in the germline V gene. The CDR3 runs 17 residues. Here the CDR3 DNA reads TGTGCCAGCAGCTTCCCTGGGGGGGGAGCGAACACCGGGGAGCTGTTTTTT. Translating gives CASSFPGGGANTGELFF.

The CDR3 is CASSIAPGGPRANVLTF. The CDR3 DNA reads as TGTGCCAGTAGTATAGCGCCAGGGGGGCCTAGGGCCAACGTCCTGACTTTC. The gene calls are TRBV19 and TRBJ2-6; maybe TRBD1 (7 bases). The CDR3 covers 17 residues. The V gene lost 1 base and the J gene lost 5 bases, with 15 bases spanning the gap. Germline CDR1 reads LNHDA; CDR2 reads SQIVND (reference sequence). Full variable domain (remainder filled in from reference TRBV19 and TRBJ2-6): DGGITQSPKYLFRKEGQNVTLSCEQNLNHDAMYWYRQDPGQGLRLIYYSQIVNDFQKGDIAEGYSVSREKKESFPLTVTSAQKNPTAFYLCASSIAPGGPRANVLTFGAGSRLTVL.

This chain uses TRBV13 with TRBJ2-7, with TRBD1 matching 7 bases. V shed 0 bases, J shed 3 bases, and the junction held 5 bases outside the gene matches. CDR3 length: 15 amino acids. Germline CDR1 and CDR2: PRHDT and FYEKMQ (reference sequence). In DNA form, the CDR3 reads TGTGCCAGCAGCTTAGGGGGGGACAGTCACTACGAGCAGTACTTC. Translated, it gives CASSLGGDSHYEQYF.

The chain has TRBV9 and TRBJ1-2; D is perhaps TRBD1 (6 bases). Trimming left V 6 bases short and J 8 bases short, with 14 bases between. Per the germline V gene, CDR1 is SGDLS and CDR2 is YYNGEE. The CDR3 is made up of 12 amino acids. Here the CDR3 reads CASNTGWEGYTF. The CDR3 DNA is TGTGCCAGCAATACAGGGTGGGAGGGCTACACCTTC.

The chain couples TRBV7-9 to TRBJ2-1, with 9 nucleotides matching TRBD2. V gave up 7 bases and J gave up 9 bases; unmatched junction bases: 19. The CDR3 is made up of 17 amino acids. Germline loops: CDR1 SEHNR, CDR2 FQNEAQ (reference sequence). In DNA form, the CDR3 reads TGTGCCAGCATTTCCTCCGGCGGGAGGGGGGGATCCGGTGAGCAGTTCTTC. As protein: CASISSGGRGGSGEQFF.

The genes are TRBV5-1 and TRBJ2-3; possible D gene TRBD2, 6 bases. This CDR3 spans 16 amino acids. The germline V gene encodes CDR1 SGHRS and CDR2 YFSETQ. The ends were cut back, 0 bases at V and 0 bases at J, with 11 bases in the middle. CDR3 residues: CASSLAGGVSTDTQYF. DNA of the CDR3: TGCGCCAGCAGCTTGGCCGGGGGAGTAAGCACAGATACGCAGTATTTT.

V and J are TRBV6-5 and TRBJ1-2, with D perhaps matching TRBD1 (5 bases). The CDR3 extends over 15 amino acids. Per the germline V gene, CDR1 is MNHEY and CDR2 is SVGAGI. V lost 7 bases, J lost 2 bases, and 17 bases lay in between. The CDR3 loop reads CASKRETVLNYGYTF. The CDR3 bases are TGTGCCAGCAAACGCGAGACAGTTCTCAACTATGGCTACACCTTC.

In DNA form, the CDR3 reads TGTGCCAGCAGCGCTAGGACAGGGCATAATTCACCCCTCCACTTT. Residues: CASSARTGHNSPLHF. The rearrangement links TRBV6-4 to TRBJ1-6, with 8 bases lining up with TRBD1. Germline V gene sequence: CDR1 MRHNA, CDR2 SNTAGT. The CDR3 is 15 amino acids. The V gene end was trimmed by 6 bases and the J gene end by 5 bases; junction bases not matched to a gene: 6.

V gene TRBV4-1 combines with J gene TRBJ1-1; D is possibly TRBD1 (6 bases). The germline V gene encodes CDR1 MGHRA and CDR2 YSYEKL. CDR3 length: 15 residues. V gave up 2 bases and J gave up 4 bases, with 14 bases separating them. The CDR3: CASSQSGGATTEAFF. The CDR3 bases are TGCGCCAGCAGCCAATCGGGGGGGGCAACCACTGAAGCTTTCTTT.

The chain joins TRBV7-2 to TRBJ2-7, with D unclear. Germline V gives CDR1 SGHTA, CDR2 FQGNSA. V was trimmed by 1 base and J by 7 bases, leaving 11 bases between them. There are 13 residues in the CDR3. The CDR3 region is CASSLGRAREQYF. The CDR3 nucleotides read TGTGCCAGCAGCTTAGGGAGAGCTAGGGAGCAGTACTTC.

This chain uses TRBV4-1 with TRBJ1-2; D uncertain. V gave up 0 bases and J gave up 8 bases, with 16 bases separating them. The germline V gene has CDR1 MGHRA and CDR2 YSYEKL. This CDR3 contains 15 residues. CDR3 protein: CASSQDPTGVGGYTF. CDR3 nucleotides: TGCGCCAGCAGCCAAGATCCCACCGGGGTGGGGGGCTACACCTTC.

The chain combines TRBV5-1 with TRBJ2-3; 8 nucleotides agree with TRBD1. CDR1 is SGHRS, CDR2 YFSETQ, per germline. The CDR3 runs to 15 residues. Trimming at V came to 2 bases and at J to 4 bases, leaving 6 bases not matched to a gene. The CDR3, as DNA: TGCGCCAGCAGCTTCAGGGGGCGCAGCTCAGATACGCAGTATTTT. Its translation is CASSFRGRSSDTQYF.

The chain couples TRBV11-2 to TRBJ1-1; D is perhaps TRBD1 (5 bases). V was pared by 2 bases and J by 1 base, with 8 bases between. This CDR3 is built from 14 residues. CDR1 is SGHAT and CDR2 is FQNNGV in the germline V gene. The CDR3 DNA reads TGTGCCAGCAGCTTATACAGGAGGAACACTGAAGCTTTCTTT. Residues: CASSLYRRNTEAFF.

This chain links TRBV29-1 with TRBJ2-7; TRBD1 is a possible D gene (5 bases). This CDR3 region has 13 residues. Trimming removed 4 bases from V and 4 bases from J, with 14 bases in between. Germline V lookup: CDR1 SQVTM, CDR2 ANQGSEA. Here the CDR3 DNA reads TGCAGCGTTGTGGGCGTCAGGGCATACGAGCAGTACTTC. Amino acids: CSVVGVRAYEQYF.